This entry lists 17 T cell receptor beta chains sequenced from one sample in a study of Ad26.COV2.S vaccination and SARS-CoV-2 variants. Treatment specified: 19 received Ad26.COV2.S at low or high dose, single or two shots; 5 received placebo; per-sample allocation not given. Sampling was performed 63 days after the first vaccine or placebo injection. Assay used: immunoSEQ multiplex PCR; TCRdb lists only in-frame clones, some missing. The table has 380,000 or so clones, 70% to 90% seen once. The starting material was peripheral blood, obtained in a trial of Ad26.COV2.S vaccine versus placebo. These receptor sequences come from a person between 18 and 65 years old who received the Ad26.COV2.S COVID-19 vaccine or a placebo.

V usage is TRBV7-2 and J usage is TRBJ1-2, with 12 bases matching TRBD1. Germline assignment: CDR1 SGHTA and CDR2 FQGNSA. The CDR3 length is 14 residues. The J segment lost 8 bases and the V segment lost 5 bases, leaving 6 bases of the junction unmatched. The CDR3 spells CASSPGTGGGGYTF. For the CDR3, the DNA is TGTGCCAGCAGCCCCGGGACAGGGGGCGGCGGCTACACCTTC.

A few counts support this clone. The chain employs TRBV6-2 or TRBV6-3 and TRBJ2-5, with 9 nucleotides matching TRBD1. The germline V gene encodes CDR1 MNHEY and CDR2 SVGEGT. The CDR3 spans 16 residues. The J segment lost 1 base and the V segment lost 0 bases, leaving 3 bases of the junction unmatched. The CDR3 bases are TGTGCCAGCAGTTACTCGGGGACAGGGTTCCAAGAGACCCAGTACTTC. The encoded protein is CASSYSGTGFQETQYF.

This clone was counted between two and nine times. This chain uses TRBV28 with TRBJ1-4; D is possibly TRBD1 (6 bases). The CDR3 has 16 residues. Germline lookup yields CDR1 MDHEN and CDR2 SYDVKM. Trimming took off 5 bases at V and 5 bases at J, with 18 bases between the two ends. CDR3 residues: CASSPSGGFRNEKLFF. The CDR3 bases are TGTGCCAGCAGTCCAAGCGGGGGCTTTCGGAATGAAAAACTGTTTTTT.

CDR3 loop: CASSLTMAGPKLDTQYF. CDR3 nucleotides: TGTGCCAGCAGCCTCACTATGGCGGGGCCCAAGCTAGATACGCAGTATTTT. This sequence joins TRBV5-6 and TRBJ2-3, with a tentative D call TRBD2 (6 bases). The V end was cut by 4 bases, the J end by 5 bases, with 23 bases between. The CDR3 is 17 residues long. In germline, CDR1 is SGHDT, CDR2 YYEEEE.

This chain links TRBV9 with TRBJ2-5, with 11 nucleotides matching TRBD1. The V gene's germline CDR1 is SGDLS and CDR2 YYNGEE. With 0 bases clipped from V and 5 bases from J, the junction kept 3 bases outside the gene matches. This CDR3 spans 15 amino acids. CDR3 nucleotide sequence: TGTGCCAGCAGCGTAGTCGGGACAGGGGGGGAGACCCAGTACTTC. The encoded protein is CASSVVGTGGETQYF.

CDR3 sequence reads: CASSFLPGPNQPQHF. The CDR3 DNA follows: TGTGCCAGCAGTTTCCTCCCGGGGCCCAATCAGCCCCAGCATTTT. The chain employs TRBV27 and TRBJ1-5; the D gene is possibly TRBD1 (5 bases). This CDR3 has 15 residues. Trimming stripped 3 bases from V and 3 bases from J, with 12 bases between. Germline CDR1 MNHEY, CDR2 SMNVEV (reference sequence).

The chain is built from TRBV7-2 and TRBJ1-1; no reliable D call. V lost 9 bases, J lost 1 base, and 15 bases lay in between. In germline, CDR1 is SGHTA, CDR2 FQGNSA. This CDR3 comprises 14 residues. The DNA of the CDR3 is TGTGCCAGTTCCAGTTATTGGGGGAACACTGAAGCTTTCTTT. This sequence encodes CASSSYWGNTEAFF. Full variable domain (missing parts from reference TRBV7-2 and TRBJ1-1): GAGVSQSPSNKVTEKGKDVELRCDPISGHTALYWYRQSLGQGLEFLIYFQGNSAPDKSGLPSDRFSAERTGGSVSTLTIQRTQQEDSAVYLCASSSYWGNTEAFFGQGTRLTVV.

The J gene is TRBJ2-2, the V gene TRBV7-3; D not certain. Germline V CDR1 and CDR2: SGHTA, FQGTGA. The CDR3 is made up of 14 amino acids. The ends were cut back, 1 base at V and 3 bases at J, with 6 bases in the middle. The CDR3, as DNA: TGTGCCAGCAGCTTAATGTCGGACACCGGGGAGCTGTTTTTT. The encoded protein is CASSLMSDTGELFF.

This chain joins TRBV2 and TRBJ1-4; TRBD1 is a possible D gene (5 bases). This CDR3 contains 14 residues. Germline lookup yields CDR1 SNHLY and CDR2 FYNNEI. Trimming removed 11 bases from V and 3 bases from J, with 16 bases in between. CDR3 nucleotides: TGTGCCGGCGAACGGGACGTTTCTAATGAAAAACTGTTTTTT. This sequence encodes CAGERDVSNEKLFF.

The rearrangement joins TRBV7-2 to TRBJ2-5; D ambiguous. V was trimmed by 1 base and J by 2 bases, leaving 11 bases between them. This CDR3 comprises 15 residues. Germline lookup yields CDR1 SGHTA and CDR2 FQGNSA. CDR3: CASSLVGSLQETQYF. The CDR3 DNA reads as TGTGCCAGCAGCTTAGTCGGCTCGCTGCAAGAGACCCAGTACTTC.

The chain joins TRBV2 to TRBJ1-2, with unresolved D. Trimming shortened V by 3 bases and J by 6 bases, and 11 bases separated the two germline ends. The CDR3 sequence is 13 residues long. The germline gives CDR1 SNHLY, CDR2 FYNNEI. The CDR3 here is CASSDQAEHGYTF. The CDR3 DNA is TGTGCCAGCAGTGATCAGGCCGAGCATGGCTACACCTTC.

CDR3 coding DNA: TGTGCCAGCAGCCAGTCGAACAGCCTGAACACTGAAGCTTTCTTT. This translates into CASSQSNSLNTEAFF. The chain joins TRBV3-1 (or the pseudogene TRBV3-2) to TRBJ1-1; D gene uncertain. The ends were cut back, 3 bases at V and 0 bases at J, with 11 bases in the middle. Germline V gene data show CDR1 as LGHDT and CDR2 as YNNKEL (reference sequence). The CDR3 has 15 residues.

This chain links TRBV5-1 with TRBJ2-7, with TRBD2 identical over 8 bases. V was clipped by 5 bases and J by 1 base; unmatched bases: 8. CDR1 is SGHRS, CDR2 YFSETQ, per germline. The CDR3 has 15 amino acids. CDR3 coding DNA: TGCGCCAGCAGTTCTACTACTAGCGGTTCCTACGAGCAGTACTTC. This encodes CASSSTTSGSYEQYF.

The chain employs TRBV4-3 and TRBJ2-1, with TRBD2 matching 9 bases. Germline V CDR1 and CDR2: LGHNA, YSLEER. The ends lost 10 bases at V and 3 bases at J; junction bases unmatched: 13. There are 16 residues in the CDR3. The CDR3 region is CATSGDSGSHYNEQFF. In nucleotides, the CDR3 is TGCGCCACTTCCGGGGATAGCGGGAGTCACTACAATGAGCAGTTCTTC.

The chain combines TRBV20-1 with TRBJ1-1; D is ambiguous. Germline V gene lookup returns CDR1 DFQATT and CDR2 SNEGSKA (reference sequence). V was cut by 4 bases and J by 9 bases, with 3 bases left in between. The CDR3 spans 8 residues. CDR3 bases: TGCAGTGCTAATAAAGCTTTCTTT. Translated: CSANKAFF.

This clone appeared once. The chain carries TRBV7-2 and TRBJ1-5; D remains ambiguous. Trimming took 1 base from V and 3 from J, leaving 10 bases between them. The CDR3 totals 15 residues. The germline gives CDR1 SGHTA, CDR2 FQGNSA. For the CDR3, the DNA is TGTGCCAGCAGCTTAGTAAGGGCTGACAATCAGCCCCAGCATTTT. Its translation is CASSLVRADNQPQHF.

The chain joins TRBV11-3 to TRBJ2-1, with a tentative D call TRBD2 (5 bases). The germline V gene encodes CDR1 SGHNT and CDR2 YENEEA. V was shortened by 1 base and J by 12 bases, with 7 bases between the two germline ends. This CDR3 comprises 11 residues. The CDR3 region has the DNA TGTGCCAGCAGCTTAGTGGACTCGCAGTTCTTC. This encodes CASSLVDSQFF.